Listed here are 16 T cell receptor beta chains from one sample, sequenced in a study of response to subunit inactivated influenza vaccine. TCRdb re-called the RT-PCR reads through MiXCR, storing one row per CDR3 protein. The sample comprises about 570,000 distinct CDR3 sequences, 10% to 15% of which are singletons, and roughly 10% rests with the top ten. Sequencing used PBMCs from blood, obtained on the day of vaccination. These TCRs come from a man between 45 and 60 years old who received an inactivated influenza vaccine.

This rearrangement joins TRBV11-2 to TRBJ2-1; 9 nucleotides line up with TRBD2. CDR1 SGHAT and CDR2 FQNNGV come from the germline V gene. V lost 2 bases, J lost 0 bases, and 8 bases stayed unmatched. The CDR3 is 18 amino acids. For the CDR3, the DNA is TGTGCCAGCAGCTTATTTCTAGCGGGATTTAGCTCCTACAATGAGCAGTTCTTC. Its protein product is CASSLFLAGFSSYNEQFF.

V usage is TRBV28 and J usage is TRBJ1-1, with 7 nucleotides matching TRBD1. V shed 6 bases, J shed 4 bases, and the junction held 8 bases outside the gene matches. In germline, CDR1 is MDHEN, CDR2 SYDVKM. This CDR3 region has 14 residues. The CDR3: CASSAPGQSTEAFF. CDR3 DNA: TGTGCCAGCAGCGCTCCGGGACAGAGCACTGAAGCTTTCTTT.

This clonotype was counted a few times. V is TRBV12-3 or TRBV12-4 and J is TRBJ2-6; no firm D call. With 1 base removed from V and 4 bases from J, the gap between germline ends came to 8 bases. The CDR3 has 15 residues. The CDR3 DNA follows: TGTGCCAGCAGTTTAGGGGGTGGAGGGGCCAACGTCCTGACTTTC. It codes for CASSLGGGGANVLTF.

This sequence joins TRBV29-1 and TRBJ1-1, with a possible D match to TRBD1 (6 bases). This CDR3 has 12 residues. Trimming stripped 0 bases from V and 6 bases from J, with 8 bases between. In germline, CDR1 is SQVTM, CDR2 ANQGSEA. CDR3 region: CSVEDRGPEAFF. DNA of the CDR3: TGCAGCGTTGAAGACAGGGGCCCTGAAGCTTTCTTT.

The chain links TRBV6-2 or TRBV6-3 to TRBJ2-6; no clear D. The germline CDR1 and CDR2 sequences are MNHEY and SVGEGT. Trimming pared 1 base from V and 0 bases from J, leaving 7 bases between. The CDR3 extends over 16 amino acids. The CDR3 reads CASSYLEVSGANVLTF. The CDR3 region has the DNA TGTGCCAGCAGTTACTTGGAAGTCTCTGGGGCCAACGTCCTGACTTTC.

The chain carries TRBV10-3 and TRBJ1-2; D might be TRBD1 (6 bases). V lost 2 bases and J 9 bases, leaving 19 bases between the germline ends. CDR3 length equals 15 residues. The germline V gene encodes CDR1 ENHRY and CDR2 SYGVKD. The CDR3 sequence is CAISEATGGGHRYTF. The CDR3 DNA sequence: TGTGCCATCAGTGAGGCTACGGGGGGCGGCCACCGCTACACCTTC.

Here the CDR3 DNA reads TGCAGTGCTAACAGGCCTGGCAATCAGCCCCAGCATTTT. Translation gives CSANRPGNQPQHF. This chain connects TRBV20-1 to TRBJ1-5; D might be TRBD1 (5 bases). Germline lookup yields CDR1 DFQATT and CDR2 SNEGSKA (reference sequence). V lost 4 bases and J lost 2, with 9 bases in between. The CDR3 spans 13 residues.

The DNA of the CDR3 is TGTGCCAGCAGTTTACCGGGGCCTGGGGCCAACGTCCTGACTTTC. Amino acid sequence: CASSLPGPGANVLTF. The V and J genes are TRBV28 and TRBJ2-6; either TRBD1 or TRBD2 may fit D (5 bases each). CDR1 MDHEN and CDR2 SYDVKM come from the germline V gene. This CDR3 has 15 amino acids. V gave up 2 bases and J gave up 2 bases, with 7 bases separating them.

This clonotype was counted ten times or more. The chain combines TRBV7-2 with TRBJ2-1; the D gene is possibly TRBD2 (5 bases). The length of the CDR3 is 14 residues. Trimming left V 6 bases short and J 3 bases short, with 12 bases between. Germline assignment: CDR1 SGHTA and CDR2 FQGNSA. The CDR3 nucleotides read TGTGCCAGCAGGTCCTTGCGGGTCTACAATGAGCAGTTCTTC. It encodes CASRSLRVYNEQFF. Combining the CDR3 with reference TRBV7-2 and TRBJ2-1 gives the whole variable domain GAGVSQSPSNKVTEKGKDVELRCDPISGHTALYWYRQSLGQGLEFLIYFQGNSAPDKSGLPSDRFSAERTGGSVSTLTIQRTQQEDSAVYLCASRSLRVYNEQFFGPGTRLTVL.

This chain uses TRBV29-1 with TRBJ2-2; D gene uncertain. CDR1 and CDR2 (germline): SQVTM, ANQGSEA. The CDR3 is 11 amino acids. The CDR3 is CIITHTGELFF. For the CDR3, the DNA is TGCATCATAACCCACACCGGGGAGCTGTTTTTT.

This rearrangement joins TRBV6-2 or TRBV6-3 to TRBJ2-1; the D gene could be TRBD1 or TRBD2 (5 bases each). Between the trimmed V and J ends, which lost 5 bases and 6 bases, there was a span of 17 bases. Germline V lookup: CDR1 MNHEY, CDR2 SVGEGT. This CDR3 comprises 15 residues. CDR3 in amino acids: CASSVTRGFLNEQFF. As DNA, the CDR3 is TGTGCCAGCAGTGTAACTAGGGGCTTCCTCAATGAGCAGTTCTTC.

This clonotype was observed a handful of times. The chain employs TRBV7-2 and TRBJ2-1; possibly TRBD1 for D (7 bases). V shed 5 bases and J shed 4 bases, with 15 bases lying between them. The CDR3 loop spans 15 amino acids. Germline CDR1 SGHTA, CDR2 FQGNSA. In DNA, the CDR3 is TGTGCCAGCAGCCCAGGGGGACTGCGGTACAATGAGCAGTTCTTC. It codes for CASSPGGLRYNEQFF.

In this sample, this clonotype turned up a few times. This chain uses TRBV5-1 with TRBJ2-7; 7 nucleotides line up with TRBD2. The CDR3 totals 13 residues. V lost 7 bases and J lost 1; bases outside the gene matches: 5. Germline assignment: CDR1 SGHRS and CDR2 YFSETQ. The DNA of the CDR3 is TGCGCCAGCTCCTGGCGGGAGTCCTACGAGCAGTACTTC. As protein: CASSWRESYEQYF.

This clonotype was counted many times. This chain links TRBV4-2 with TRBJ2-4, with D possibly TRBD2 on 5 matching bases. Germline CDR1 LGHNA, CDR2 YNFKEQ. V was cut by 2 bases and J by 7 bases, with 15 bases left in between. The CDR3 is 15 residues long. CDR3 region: CASSQSRGVLNIQYF. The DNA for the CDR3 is TGTGCCAGCAGCCAATCCCGGGGTGTTCTCAACATTCAGTACTTC.

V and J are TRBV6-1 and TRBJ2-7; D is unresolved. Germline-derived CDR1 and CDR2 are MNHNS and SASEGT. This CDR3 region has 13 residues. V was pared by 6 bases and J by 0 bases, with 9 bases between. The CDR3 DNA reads TGTGCCAGCAGACGAGATAACTCCTACGAGCAGTACTTC. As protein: CASRRDNSYEQYF.

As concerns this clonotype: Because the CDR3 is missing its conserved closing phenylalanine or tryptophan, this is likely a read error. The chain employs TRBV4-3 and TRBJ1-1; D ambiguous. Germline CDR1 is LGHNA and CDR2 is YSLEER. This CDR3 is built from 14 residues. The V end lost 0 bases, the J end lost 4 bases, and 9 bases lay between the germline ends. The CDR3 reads CASSQDHGVTEAFL. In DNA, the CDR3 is TGCGCCAGCAGCCAAGACCACGGGGTCACTGAAGCTTTCTTA.